The source of this T cell receptor (beta chain) is a study of cytomegalovirus exposure and HLA in healthy donors. Study results and caveats: Later analysis identified several of the most significant clusters that appeared linked to common viral pathogens.

The PCR made use of 60 Vbeta and 13 Jbeta primers. Clones were sequenced by immunoSEQ multiplex PCR, and TCRdb holds only the in-frame ones, with some missing. The sample holds roughly 130,000 clones, approximately 80% seen once. This clone was recorded a few times. Antigen: not known. The CDR3 is made up of 17 amino acids. V trimming: 1 base; J trimming: 0 bases; junction bases outside the gene matches: 6. CDR1 is MGHRA, CDR2 YSYEKL, per germline. This receptor was obtained from a man in his forties or fifties in good health and CMV-seronegative. V gene TRBV4-1 combines with J gene TRBJ2-1, with 7 nucleotides matching TRBD1. Sequencing input: PBMCs. The CDR3 sequence: CASSQGRGTASYNEQFF. The CDR3 DNA is TGCGCCAGCAGCCAAGGAAGGGGGACAGCCTCCTACAATGAGCAGTTCTTC.